This passage covers 10 T cell receptor beta chains from one sample sequenced in a study of T cell clonality in common variable immunodeficiency. TCRdb keeps only in-frame clones here, not all; method: immunoSEQ multiplex PCR. Singletons are absent from the sample, which has about 66,000 clones. The sample comprised peripheral blood mononuclear cells. All receptors derive from a person between 18 and 75 years old in good health.

This clone was detected many times. The junction departs from the called germline gene at one end, perhaps through a read error. The read ends 3 residues shy of where the CDR3 ends; the end is completed using the germline J gene. The chain is built from TRBV7-7 and TRBJ2-2, with D tentatively TRBD2 (6 bases). Germline CDR1 reads SSHAT; CDR2 reads FNYEAQ (reference sequence). The CDR3 has 14 residues. CDR3 protein: CASTAFGGTGELFF. The sequenced CDR3 bases are TGTGCTAGCACCGCATTCGGGGGCACCGGGGAG.

With respect to this clone: The DNA ends 3 residues before the CDR3 does, and the rest of the CDR3 is filled in from the germline J gene. The chain combines TRBV7-9 with TRBJ2-1; 8 nucleotides agree with TRBD1. The CDR3 contains 14 residues. Germline loops: CDR1 SEHNR, CDR2 FQNEAQ (reference sequence). Trimming cost V 5 bases and J 6 bases; bases outside gene matches: 6. Partial CDR3 DNA: TGTGCCAGCAGCCACCCTGACAGGGGCAATGAG. As protein: CASSHPDRGNE. The full CDR3 protein is CASSHPDRGNEQFF. The variable domain in full, with the rest retrieved from reference TRBV7-9 and TRBJ2-1, is DTGVSQNPRHKITKRGQNVTFRCDPISEHNRLYWYRQTLGQGPEFLTYFQNEAQLEKSRLLSDRFSAERPKGSFSTLEIQRTEQGDSAMYLCASSHPDRGNEQFFGPGTRLTVL.

This clone was seen repeatedly, ten times or more. The read ends 3 residues shy of where the CDR3 ends; the end is completed using the germline J gene. The chain joins TRBV15 to TRBJ2-7; 12 positions agree with TRBD2. The CDR3 contains 15 residues. Per the germline V gene, CDR1 is LNHNV and CDR2 is YYDKDF (reference sequence). Trimming took 2 bases from V and 5 from J; bases not matched to a gene: 4. The CDR3 sequence: CATSRRLAGVNEQYF. The sequenced CDR3 bases are TGTGCCACCAGCAGACGACTAGCGGGAGTTAACGAG.

This clone occurred many times. The read ends 3 residues before the CDR3 terminus; that terminus is restored from the germline J gene. The chain has TRBV19 and TRBJ1-4; TRBD1 matches 9 bases. Per germline, CDR1 LNHDA and CDR2 SQIVND (reference sequence). J gave up 8 bases and V 9 bases, and 13 bases lay outside the gene matches. This CDR3 has 15 amino acids. The DNA read from the CDR3 is TGTGCCAGCTCCCCTGTGGACAGGGGTGGGGAAAAA. As protein: CASSPVDRGGEK. The complete CDR3 protein is CASSPVDRGGEKLFF.

The sample holds many counts of this clone. The read ends 3 residues early relative to the CDR3; the germline J gene fills the gap. The chain carries TRBV7-2 and TRBJ2-3, with D possibly matching TRBD2 (6 bases). This CDR3 is built from 14 residues. Trimming cost V 5 bases and J 4 bases, with 13 bases left between them. Germline lookup yields CDR1 SGHTA and CDR2 FQGNSA. The DNA read from the CDR3 is TGTGCCAGCAGCCCTTCGTCGGGGGCAGATACG. Amino acid sequence: CASSPSSGADT. The CDR3 in its entirety is CASSPSSGADTQYF.

This clone was seen at least ten times. The CDR3 spells CASSQALLAGTYEQYF. CDR3 DNA, as far as it was read: TGTGCCAGCAGCCAAGCCCTCCTAGCGGGAACCTACGAG. V gene TRBV4-2 combines with J gene TRBJ2-7, with 9 nucleotides matching TRBD2. The read ends 3 residues shy of where the CDR3 ends; the end is completed using the germline J gene. V dropped 1 base and J dropped 2; count of bases not matched to a gene: 6. There are 16 residues in the CDR3. The germline CDR1 and CDR2 sequences are LGHNA and YNFKEQ.

In this sample, this clone turned up many times. Coverage ceases 3 residues before the CDR3 finishes, and the germline J gene fills in the end. The chain uses TRBV7-2 and TRBJ2-3; tentatively, D is TRBD1 (6 bases). This CDR3 is built from 15 residues. CDR1 SGHTA and CDR2 FQGNSA come from the germline V gene. Trimming removed 5 bases at V and 4 bases at J, with 16 bases between. The DNA read from the CDR3 is TGTGCCAGCAGCCAAAATAAGAACAGGGCAGATACG. This translates into CASSQNKNRADT. The complete CDR3 protein is CASSQNKNRADTQYF.

Many counts were recorded for this clone. The read halts 3 residues ahead of the CDR3 end, with the missing end drawn from the germline J gene. The V and J genes are TRBV30 and TRBJ2-7; D perhaps matches TRBD1 (6 bases). Looked up from germline, CDR1 is GTSNPN and CDR2 is SVGIG (reference sequence). CDR3 length equals 15 residues. Trimming pared 3 bases from V and 3 bases from J, leaving 18 bases between. CDR3 residues: CAWSQEDRMGYEQYF. The sequenced part of the CDR3 DNA is TGTGCCTGGAGCCAGGAGGACAGAATGGGCTACGAG.

There are many counts of this clone. At one of its ends the junction is not consistent with the germline gene, which may arise from a read error. The missing CDR3 end, 3 residues past where the read stops, is filled in from the germline J gene. The J gene is TRBJ1-1, the V gene TRBV20-1, with D maybe TRBD1 (6 bases). The CDR3 is 14 amino acids. CDR1 and CDR2 (germline): DFQATT, SNEGSKA (reference sequence). This CDR3 reads CSARDSRGSTEAFF. The part of the CDR3 DNA that was read is TGCAGTGCGAGAGATTCCAGGGGTAGCACTGAA.

This clone showed up just a few times. The read is 3 residues too short to cover the CDR3 end, so that end is filled in from the germline J gene. This chain uses TRBV10-3 with TRBJ2-1; 14 nucleotides align to TRBD2. This CDR3 comprises 19 residues. V was pared by 3 bases and J by 7 bases, with 14 bases of the junction left unmatched. CDR1 and CDR2 from the germline V gene are ENHRY and SYGVKD. Incomplete CDR3 DNA: TGTGCCATCAGTGATCCCGGGACTAGCGGGAGTGGGCAGTATAATGAG. It yields the protein CAISDPGTSGSGQYNE. In full, the CDR3 reads CAISDPGTSGSGQYNEQFF.